These T cell receptor beta chains were read from a single sample in a study of early T cells in non-severe SARS-CoV-2 infection. TCRdb independently ran MiXCR on the 5' RACE reads; one entry per CDR3 protein. Found here are about 77,000 distinct CDR3 sequences, approximately 16% of them singletons; the top ten hold less than 3.5%. What was sequenced was whole blood. These receptors originate from an adult who was a healthcare worker with PCR-confirmed SARS-CoV-2 infection or an uninfected control (not recorded which). Both conserved end residues are part of each CDR3. Fields, in order: V gene, clone size, J gene, D gene, CDR3 DNA, CDR3 protein. A D gene is named only where the DNA matches it firmly. Where a row states a size, it is once, few, many or the class of an expanded clone; other rows omit it.

>TRBV29-1|few|TRBJ2-1|NA
TGCAGCGTTGACGGGAGCCCCGGGGGTGAGCAGTTCTTC
CSVDGSPGGEQFF
>TRBV12-3/TRBV12-4|NA|TRBJ1-3|NA
TGTGCCAGCAGTCCGTCAGGGACGTCTGGAAACACCATATATTTT
CASSPSGTSGNTIYF
>TRBV25-1|few|TRBJ1-1|NA
TGTGCCAGCAGTAGTCAGTTAAACACTGAAGCTTTCTTT
CASSSQLNTEAFF
>TRBV7-6|NA|TRBJ1-6|NA
TGTGCCAGCAGCTTAGACTCAGCCACGAGCTCCTATAATTCACCCCTCCACTTT
CASSLDSATSSYNSPLHF
>TRBV30|few|TRBJ1-1|TRBD1
TGTGCCTGGAGCCGTAACAGGGGGCTAAGCACTGAAGCTTTCTTT
CAWSRNRGLSTEAFF
>TRBV20-1|NA|TRBJ2-1|TRBD1
TGCAGTGCCCTCCGCCGGGACAGCATCTATGAGCAGTTCTTC
CSALRRDSIYEQFF
>TRBV2|NA|TRBJ1-6|NA
TGTGCCAGCACGGAGACGGTAAATTCACCCCTCCACTTT
CASTETVNSPLHF
>TRBV7-2|NA|TRBJ2-6|TRBD2
TGTGCCAGCAGCCGCGGGGGGTCAGGGGCCAACGTCCTGACTTTC
CASSRGGSGANVLTF
>TRBV12-3/TRBV12-4|NA|TRBJ2-2|NA
TGTGCCAGCAGTTCGGACGGAACCGGGGAGCTGTTTTTT
CASSSDGTGELFF
>TRBV29-1|few|TRBJ2-7|TRBD1
TGCAGCGCTCCGGGACAGGGAAATCACGAGCAGTACTTC
CSAPGQGNHEQYF
>TRBV5-1|many|TRBJ2-1|TRBD2
TGTGCCAGCAGCTTAGGACTAGCGGGGGGAAATGAGCAGTTCTTC
CASSLGLAGGNEQFF
>TRBV4-1|NA|TRBJ1-1|NA
TGCGCCAGCAGCCTCCCGGAGCGCACTGAAGCTTTCTTT
CASSLPERTEAFF
>TRBV7-6|few|TRBJ2-5|TRBD1
TGTGCCAGCAGCTCCCCGGGACAGGGGAAAGAGACCCAGTACTTC
CASSSPGQGKETQYF
>TRBV3-2|NA|TRBJ1-3|NA
TGTGCCAGCAGCCAAGACCAGGCCTCTGGAAACACCATATATTTT
CASSQDQASGNTIYF
>TRBV29-1|few|TRBJ2-4|NA
TGCAGCGTTGCACCCCTGGGGGCCAAAAACATTCAGTACTTC
CSVAPLGAKNIQYF